Listed below are T cell receptor beta chains from one sample, sequenced in a study of early T cells in non-severe SARS-CoV-2 infection. MiXCR was run by TCRdb on the 5' RACE reads, yielding one entry per CDR3 protein. The table lists some 33,000 distinct CDR3 sequences, approximately 5.4% of them singletons. The material sequenced was whole blood. The receptors were sampled from an adult who was a healthcare worker with PCR-confirmed SARS-CoV-2 infection or an uninfected control (not recorded which). The CDR3 runs from the conserved cysteine through the conserved F or W. The D gene is left open where the match is weak. Some rows mark clone size as missing; the rest say once, few, many or name a class of expanded clone.

clone size	CDR3 length	V gene	D gene	J gene	CDR3 DNA	CDR3 protein
many	13	TRBV18	-	TRBJ2-7	TGTGCCAGCTCACCAGCGGGGTCCTACGAGCAGTACTTC	CASSPAGSYEQYF
many	16	TRBV6-4	TRBD2	TRBJ2-3	TGTGCCAGCAGTGACTCAGAATCCGGGGGGGCAGATACGCAGTATTTT	CASSDSESGGADTQYF
many	15	TRBV11-3	-	TRBJ2-1	TGTGCCAGCAGCTCAGCCCCGGGGGCCTACAATGAGCAGTTCTTC	CASSSAPGAYNEQFF
-	15	TRBV7-6	TRBD1	TRBJ1-6	TGTGCCAGCAGCCCGCGGACAGGGGGCGATTCACCCCTCCACTTT	CASSPRTGGDSPLHF
many	14	TRBV19	-	TRBJ2-7	TGTGCCAGTAGTATATCGGATAACCGCCGCGAGCAGTACTTC	CASSISDNRREQYF
many	14	TRBV6-2/TRBV6-3	TRBD2	TRBJ2-1	TGTGCCAGCAGTAGCGGGGGCTACTACAATGAGCAGTTCTTC	CASSSGGYYNEQFF
many	15	TRBV4-1	TRBD1	TRBJ1-5	TGCGCCAGCAGCCTCGACAGGGGATCGAATCAGCCCCAGCATTTT	CASSLDRGSNQPQHF
few	15	TRBV18	TRBD1	TRBJ1-2	TGTGCCAGCTCACTTGGTTACAGGGGTGACTATGGCTACACCTTC	CASSLGYRGDYGYTF
many	13	TRBV12-3/TRBV12-4	-	TRBJ1-2	TGTGCCAGCAGTCCAGGACAGACCTATGGCTACACCTTC	CASSPGQTYGYTF
large	14	TRBV5-5	TRBD1	TRBJ1-5	TGTGCCAGCAGCTTGGGACAGGGCCCTCAGCCCCAGCATTTT	CASSLGQGPQPQHF
-	14	TRBV28	-	TRBJ2-7	TGTGCCAGCACAGGGGCAGGGAATGCCTACGAGCAGTACTTC	CASTGAGNAYEQYF
many	21	TRBV4-3	TRBD2	TRBJ2-1	TGCGCCAGCAGCCAAGCTCCTTTCCTGCGCGGGGGGGCCGAGGTGGGTGATGAGCAGTTCTTC	CASSQAPFLRGGAEVGDEQFF
many	14	TRBV3-1	TRBD1	TRBJ1-6	TGTGCCAGCAGCGAAATCAGGGGGGAGTCACCCCTCCACTTT	CASSEIRGESPLHF
many	11	TRBV20-1	-	TRBJ1-2	TGCAGTGCTAGAGGGGGTTATGGCTACACCTTC	CSARGGYGYTF
many	16	TRBV6-1	-	TRBJ2-6	TGTGCCAGCATCCCGGGTTCCCCCTCTGGGGCCAACGTCCTGACTTTC	CASIPGSPSGANVLTF
many	14	TRBV4-1	-	TRBJ2-7	TGCGCCAGCAGCCAATTATGGGGTAGCTACGAGCAGTACTTC	CASSQLWGSYEQYF
many	14	TRBV6-2/TRBV6-3	TRBD2	TRBJ2-1	TGTGCCAGCAGTCAGCGGGGGGCGTACAATGAGCAGTTCTTC	CASSQRGAYNEQFF
many	18	TRBV4-2	-	TRBJ1-2	TGTGCCAGCAGCCAAGAGCCAGGGCAAAGCTTAGCTAACTATGGCTACACCTTC	CASSQEPGQSLANYGYTF
many	15	TRBV6-5	-	TRBJ2-7	TGTGCCAGCAGCTACGAAGGGGGGCAGGATGACGAGCAGTACTTC	CASSYEGGQDDEQYF
many	13	TRBV6-1	-	TRBJ2-1	TGTGCCAGCAGTGAAAGTGGGGTAAATGAGCAGTTCTTC	CASSESGVNEQFF
many	15	TRBV28	TRBD1	TRBJ2-7	TGTGCCAGCAGTTTTGGAGGACAGGGGTCCTACGAGCAGTACTTC	CASSFGGQGSYEQYF
few	15	TRBV6-1	TRBD1	TRBJ1-5	TGTGCCAGCACCCCGACAGGGTTCGGCAATCAGCCCCAGCATTTT	CASTPTGFGNQPQHF
-	13	TRBV7-6	-	TRBJ1-1	TGTGCCAGCAGCTTAGAGGTGAACACTGAAGCTTTCTTT	CASSLEVNTEAFF
many	14	TRBV4-1	-	TRBJ2-7	TGCGCCAGCAGCCAAGGGCAAGGCCAGGACGAGCAGTACTTC	CASSQGQGQDEQYF
many	13	TRBV10-3	-	TRBJ2-1	TGTGCCATCAGTGAGGACATTTACAATGAGCAGTTCTTC	CAISEDIYNEQFF
few	17	TRBV5-1	TRBD2	TRBJ2-5	TGCGCCAGCAGCGGAGGAGCTAGCGGGGGAGAACAAGAGACCCAGTACTTC	CASSGGASGGEQETQYF
many	13	TRBV7-9	-	TRBJ2-7	TGTGCCAGCAGCTTAGCGAGCTCCTACGAGCAGTACTTC	CASSLASSYEQYF
many	12	TRBV6-6	-	TRBJ2-7	TGTGCCATACAGGACCCCTCCTACGAGCAGTACTTC	CAIQDPSYEQYF
many	14	TRBV11-2	-	TRBJ2-7	TGTGCCAGCAGCTTAGCTCACACATCGTACGAGCAGTACTTC	CASSLAHTSYEQYF
many	14	TRBV12-3/TRBV12-4	-	TRBJ2-1	TGTGCCAGCAGTTTTATCGGACAGTTCAATGAGCAGTTCTTC	CASSFIGQFNEQFF
-	11	TRBV29-1	-	TRBJ2-1	TGCAGCGTTGTGGGATACAATGAGCAGTTCTTC	CSVVGYNEQFF
many	12	TRBV6-2/TRBV6-3	-	TRBJ1-5	TGTGCCAGCAGCCTTACGGGGTTGCCCCAGCATTTT	CASSLTGLPQHF
few	15	TRBV28	TRBD2	TRBJ2-1	TGTGCCAGCACCTTTAGCGGGGGGCCCTACAATGAGCAGTTCTTC	CASTFSGGPYNEQFF
many	13	TRBV5-4	-	TRBJ2-5	TGTGCCAGCAGTTCCGGGACTCAAGAGACCCAGTACTTC	CASSSGTQETQYF
-	11	TRBV7-2	-	TRBJ2-7	TGTGCCAGCAGCCTGTCCTACGAGCAGTACTTC	CASSLSYEQYF
many	16	TRBV20-1	TRBD2	TRBJ2-1	TGCAGTGCTGACGACTCCGGGACTACCGTTGCGAATGAGCAGTTCTTC	CSADDSGTTVANEQFF
few	14	TRBV3-1	-	TRBJ2-2	TGTGCCAGCAGCCAAGTTATGAACACCGGGGAGCTGTTTTTT	CASSQVMNTGELFF
many	13	TRBV20-1	TRBD2	TRBJ2-1	TGCAGTGCCCCGGGACTAGGGATAAATGAGCAGTTCTTC	CSAPGLGINEQFF
many	15	TRBV20-1	-	TRBJ2-3	TGCAGTGCTAGAGGGAACTTACGGGGCACAGATACGCAGTATTTT	CSARGNLRGTDTQYF
many	16	TRBV7-9	-	TRBJ1-1	TGTGCCAGCAGCTCTACCGCAGACGCCTTTGTCGGTGAAGCTTTCTTT	CASSSTADAFVGEAFF
many	12	TRBV28	TRBD1	TRBJ2-3	TGTGCCAGCCGACAGGGAACAGATACGCAGTATTTT	CASRQGTDTQYF
-	17	TRBV3-1	TRBD2	TRBJ2-3	TGTGCCAGCAGCTCTTCTCCGGGACTAGTTTTAGCAGATACGCAGTATTTT	CASSSSPGLVLADTQYF
many	15	TRBV5-4	-	TRBJ1-2	TGTGCCAGCAGCTTTAAGTACCAGGGGCTGGATGACTACACCTTC	CASSFKYQGLDDYTF
few	14	TRBV15	-	TRBJ2-5	TGTGCCACCAGCAAGGGGCCTGGGCAAGAGACCCAGTACTTC	CATSKGPGQETQYF
many	14	TRBV5-5	-	TRBJ2-7	TGTGCCAGCAGCTTGGTTGAGAGCTCCTACGAGCAGTACTTC	CASSLVESSYEQYF
many	14	TRBV20-1	TRBD2	TRBJ2-1	TGCAGTGCTCGCGGACTAGCGGGGTACAATGAGCAGTTCTTC	CSARGLAGYNEQFF
few	12	TRBV11-2	-	TRBJ1-2	TGTGCCAGCAGCTTAGGAGGGGGTGGCTACACCTTC	CASSLGGGGYTF
many	16	TRBV7-9	TRBD1	TRBJ1-2	TGTGCCAGCAGCCCAAAGGACAGGTGGCCTAACTATGGCTACACCTTC	CASSPKDRWPNYGYTF
many	15	TRBV28	TRBD2	TRBJ2-2	TGTGCCAGCTCGACCGGGACTACGAACACCGGGGAGCTGTTTTTT	CASSTGTTNTGELFF
-	15	TRBV28	-	TRBJ2-1	TGTGCCAGCAGTTCCTTTGATGTGCTGTACAATGAGCAGTTCTTC	CASSSFDVLYNEQFF
few	18	TRBV13	TRBD1	TRBJ1-3	TGTGCCAGCGGTTTGGGACAGGGGGCGATTTCGACTGGAAACACCATATATTTT	CASGLGQGAISTGNTIYF
few	13	TRBV20-1	-	TRBJ2-5	TGCAGTGCTAGACAGGGGCGACAAGAGACCCAGTACTTC	CSARQGRQETQYF
many	17	TRBV7-6	TRBD1	TRBJ2-5	TGTGCCAGCAGCTCGCCAACGGGGACAGCGTACCAAGAGACCCAGTACTTC	CASSSPTGTAYQETQYF
many	13	TRBV7-2	-	TRBJ2-7	TGTGCCAGCAGCTTCGCCCGTATCTACGAGCAGTACTTC	CASSFARIYEQYF
many	12	TRBV24-1	-	TRBJ2-3	TGTGCCACCACTGATAGCACAGATACGCAGTATTTT	CATTDSTDTQYF